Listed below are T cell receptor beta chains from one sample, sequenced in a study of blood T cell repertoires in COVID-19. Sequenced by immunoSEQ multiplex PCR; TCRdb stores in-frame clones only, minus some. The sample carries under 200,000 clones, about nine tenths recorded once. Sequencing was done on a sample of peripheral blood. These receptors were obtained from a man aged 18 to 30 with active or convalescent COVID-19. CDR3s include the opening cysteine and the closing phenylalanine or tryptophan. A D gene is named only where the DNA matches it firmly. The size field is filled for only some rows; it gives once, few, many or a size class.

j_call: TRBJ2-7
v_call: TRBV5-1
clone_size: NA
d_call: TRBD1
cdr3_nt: TGCGCCAGCGCCCCAGGACAGGGGTTAGACGAGCAGTACTTC
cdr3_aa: CASAPGQGLDEQYF

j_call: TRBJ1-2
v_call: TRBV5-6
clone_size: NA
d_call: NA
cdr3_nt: TGTGCCAGCAGCTTAGCCACTAACTATGGCTACACCTTC
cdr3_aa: CASSLATNYGYTF

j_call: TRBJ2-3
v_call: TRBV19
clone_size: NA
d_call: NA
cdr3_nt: TGTGCCAGTAGTAGCAGGGGAGATACGCAGTATTTT
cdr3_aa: CASSSRGDTQYF

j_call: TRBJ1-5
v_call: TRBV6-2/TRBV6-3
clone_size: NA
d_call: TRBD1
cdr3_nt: TGTGCCAGCAGTTACAGGGGGCATCAGCCCCAGCATTTT
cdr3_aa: CASSYRGHQPQHF

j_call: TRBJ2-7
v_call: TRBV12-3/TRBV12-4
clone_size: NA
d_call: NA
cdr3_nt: TGTGCCAGCAGTCAGACATTGGTAGGCGAGCAGTACTTC
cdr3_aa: CASSQTLVGEQYF

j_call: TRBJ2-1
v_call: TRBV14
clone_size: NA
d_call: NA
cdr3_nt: TGTGCCAGCAGCCATACAGAAGGGGGGGGTTGGTCCTACAATGAGCAGTTCTTC
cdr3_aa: CASSHTEGGGWSYNEQFF

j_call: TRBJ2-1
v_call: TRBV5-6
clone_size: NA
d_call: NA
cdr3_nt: TGTGCCAGCAGCTTCGGTTACGGTTACAATGAGCAGTTCTTC
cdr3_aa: CASSFGYGYNEQFF

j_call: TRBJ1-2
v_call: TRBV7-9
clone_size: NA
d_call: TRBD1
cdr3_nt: TGTGCCAGCAGCCAGGAGGGACAGGGCTCTGGCTACACCTTC
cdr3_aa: CASSQEGQGSGYTF

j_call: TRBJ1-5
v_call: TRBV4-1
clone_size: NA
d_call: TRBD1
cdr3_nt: TGCGCCAGCAGCCATTCTCGGACAGGGTCCGATCAGCCCCAGCATTTT
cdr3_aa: CASSHSRTGSDQPQHF

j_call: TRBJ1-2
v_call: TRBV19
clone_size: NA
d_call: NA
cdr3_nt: TGTGCCAGTAGTATAAGGCAGGGATCGAACTATGGCTACACCTTC
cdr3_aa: CASSIRQGSNYGYTF

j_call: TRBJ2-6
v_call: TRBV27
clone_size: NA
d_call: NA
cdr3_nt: TGTGCCAGCAGGCCGGTCACCACTGGGGCCAACGTCCTGACTTTC
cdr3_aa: CASRPVTTGANVLTF

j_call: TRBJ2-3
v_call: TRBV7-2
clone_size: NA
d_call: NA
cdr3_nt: TGTGCCAGCAGCCTGCAACAGGGATTCACAGATACGCAGTATTTT
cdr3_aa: CASSLQQGFTDTQYF

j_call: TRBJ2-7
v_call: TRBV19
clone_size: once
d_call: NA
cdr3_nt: TGTGCCAGTAGTCCCCGCTTCGCGGGCTCCTACGAGCAGTACTTC
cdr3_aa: CASSPRFAGSYEQYF

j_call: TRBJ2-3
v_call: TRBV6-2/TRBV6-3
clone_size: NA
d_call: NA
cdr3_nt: TGTGCCAGCACCCCAGGGGCCTTATACACAGATACGCAGTATTTT
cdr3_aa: CASTPGALYTDTQYF

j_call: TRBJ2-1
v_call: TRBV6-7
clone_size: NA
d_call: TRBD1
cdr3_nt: TGTGCCAGCAGACAGGGGGATGAGCAGTTCTTC
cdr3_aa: CASRQGDEQFF

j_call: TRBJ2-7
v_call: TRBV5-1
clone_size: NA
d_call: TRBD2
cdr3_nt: TGCGCCAGCAGCTTGGCCCCTAGCGGGGGGTTGAACTCCTACGAGCAGTACTTC
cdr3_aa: CASSLAPSGGLNSYEQYF

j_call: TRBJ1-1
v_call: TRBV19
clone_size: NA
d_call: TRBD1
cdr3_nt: TGTGCCTGTGACAGGGGAGCGTACACTGAAGCTTTCTTT
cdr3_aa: CACDRGAYTEAFF

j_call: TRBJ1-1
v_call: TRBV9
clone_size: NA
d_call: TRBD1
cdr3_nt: TGTGCCAGCAGCCCCCGGACAGGGGTGAACACTGAAGCTTTCTTT
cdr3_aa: CASSPRTGVNTEAFF

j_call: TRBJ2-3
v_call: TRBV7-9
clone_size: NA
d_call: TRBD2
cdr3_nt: TGTGCCAGCAACCCGGGACTAGCGGGAGGTGTCACAGATACGCAGTATTTT
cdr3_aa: CASNPGLAGGVTDTQYF

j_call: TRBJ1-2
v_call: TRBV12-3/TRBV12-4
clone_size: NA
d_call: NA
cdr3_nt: TGTGCCAGCAGCGAGGACAGATTCTATGGCTACACCTTC
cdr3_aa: CASSEDRFYGYTF

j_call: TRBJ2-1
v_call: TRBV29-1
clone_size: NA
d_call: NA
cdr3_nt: TGCAGCGTTGAAGAAACAGGGCCTTATGAGCAGTTCTTC
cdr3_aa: CSVEETGPYEQFF